A selection of T cell receptor beta chains follows, all from one sample in a study of identical twins. MiXCR, applied by TCRdb to the 5' RACE reads, yields one record per CDR3 protein. The table includes about 810,000 distinct CDR3 sequences, 9% to 15% detected once. This sample was also put to use in a study of yellow fever vaccine responses in identical twins.

Sequenced input: PBMCs. Source of these receptors: a woman aged 18-29 years in good health. Both conserved end residues are trimmed from each CDR3. Each record gives: V gene, CDR3 length, D gene, CDR3 protein. The D gene is left open where the match is weak.

>TRBV4-2|16|NA
ASSQTRDPWGQKNIQY
>TRBV19|12|NA
ASNPGVPYNEQF
>TRBV28|12|NA
ASRSWGLRAEAF
>TRBV3-1|14|TRBD1
ASSHIQGKRDNEQF
>TRBV7-8|12|NA
ASTQGTYGDEQF
>TRBV20-1|13|NA
SARQVGTHYNEQF
>TRBV6-1|13|NA
ASSERTQRSSPLH
>TRBV12-5|14|NA
ASASGRTGRNTEAF
>TRBV24-1|13|TRBD2
ATSDWGLAGGEQF
>TRBV12-3/TRBV12-4|15|TRBD1
ASSSGWVGTDKNGYT
>TRBV5-3|17|NA
DSDSASPGLTQLYNEQF
>TRBV6-1|13|NA
ASIHGGAGFDEQF
>TRBV7-2|11|NA
ASSSSYGNTIY
>TRBV7-8|14|TRBD1
ASSPPTGIIPYEQY
>TRBV20-1|10|NA
SAKDGIYGYT
>TRBV2|12|NA
ASSTGWSNYGYT
>TRBV5-1|11|NA
ASRMGREETQY
>TRBV6-2/TRBV6-3|10|NA
ASSYPAPDQY
>TRBV20-1|11|NA
SAREGGRDGYT
>TRBV12-3/TRBV12-4|14|TRBD1
ASSFGQGGHQETQY
>TRBV24-1|14|NA
ATSDSDRYPSGELF
>TRBV24-1|10|NA
ATSDRLWRAF
>TRBV5-1|14|TRBD2
ASSFSPSGNTGELF
>TRBV19|14|NA
ASSRGDSGDGNTIY
>TRBV5-1|9|NA
ASTGQETQY
>TRBV2|13|TRBD1
ASRRQGIETDTQY
>TRBV12-3/TRBV12-4|12|TRBD1
ASSLQGLDSPLH
>TRBV12-3/TRBV12-4|14|TRBD2
ASIPPTSGGAYEQF
>TRBV2|11|NA
ASTTVPTEKLF
>TRBV4-2|14|TRBD2
ASSQDGGGAGETQY
>TRBV2|10|NA
ATGGLGETQY
>TRBV6-5|13|NA
ASSYGLGGGSPLH